A selection of T cell receptor beta chains follows, all from one sample in a study of Ad26.COV2.S vaccination and SARS-CoV-2 variants. The assay was immunoSEQ multiplex PCR, and TCRdb's table has in-frame clones only and misses some. Among hundreds of thousands of clones listed, roughly 90% were seen once. The sequences come from peripheral blood, collected in a trial of Ad26.COV2.S vaccine versus placebo. The receptors were sampled from a person aged 18-60 years who received the Ad26.COV2.S COVID-19 vaccine or a placebo. Each CDR3 is given with its conserved first and last residue. D genes are given only for firm matches. A row's size may be missing; if present it is once, few, many or a size class.

>TRBJ1-5|14|TRBV20-1|NA|NA
TGCAGTGCTAGTTACCAGGGGACGCGTCAGCCCCAGCATTTT
CSASYQGTRQPQHF
>TRBJ1-5|15|TRBV19|NA|NA
TGTGCCAGTAGTATTTCGCAGGGCCACAATCAGCCCCAGCATTTT
CASSISQGHNQPQHF
>TRBJ2-3|13|TRBV4-1|TRBD1|NA
TGCGCCCCCGGGACAGGGAGACTAGATACGCAGTATTTT
CAPGTGRLDTQYF
>TRBJ2-7|18|TRBV5-6|TRBD1|NA
TGTGCCAGCAGCCGCCTCGCGATGCGACAGGGACGCCCCTACGAGCAGTACTTC
CASSRLAMRQGRPYEQYF
>TRBJ1-4|14|TRBV27|TRBD1|NA
TGTGCCAGCAGGGCCGGGACAGGGTATGAAAAACTGTTTTTT
CASRAGTGYEKLFF
>TRBJ2-2|16|TRBV7-9|TRBD1|NA
TGTGCCAGCCAAACCTCGGACAGGGCGGACGCCGGGGAGCTGTTTTTT
CASQTSDRADAGELFF
>TRBJ2-1|14|TRBV18|NA|NA
TGTGCCAGCTCACCACACCCAGGATACAATGAGCAGTTCTTC
CASSPHPGYNEQFF
>TRBJ1-2|14|TRBV5-6|NA|NA
TGTGCCAGCAGCTTGGTGGGCGCGGCGCCTGGCTACACCTTC
CASSLVGAAPGYTF
>TRBJ2-1|17|TRBV7-9|NA|NA
TGTGCCAGCAGCTTAAGTGGAGAGACAGTAAAGTCAAAGGGGCAGTTCTTC
CASSLSGETVKSKGQFF
>TRBJ2-5|13|TRBV27|NA|NA
TGTGCCAGCAGTTTCACTAGACAAGAGACCCAGTACTTC
CASSFTRQETQYF
>TRBJ1-1|11|TRBV20-1|NA|few
TGCAGTGCTAGCTTAGACAGGATTCTCTTCTTT
CSASLDRILFF
>TRBJ2-2|15|TRBV19|NA|NA
TGTGCCAGTCAAGCAGACAATCTCTTCACCGGGGAGCTGTTTTTT
CASQADNLFTGELFF
>TRBJ2-2|16|TRBV7-9|TRBD1|NA
TGTGCCAGCAGCCCCGATACAGGGGCGAACACCGGGGAGCTGTTTTTT
CASSPDTGANTGELFF
>TRBJ2-1|16|TRBV4-3|TRBD2|NA
TGCGCCAGCAGCCAGACAAGAGGCGGGGGGGTCAATGAGCAGTTCTTC
CASSQTRGGGVNEQFF